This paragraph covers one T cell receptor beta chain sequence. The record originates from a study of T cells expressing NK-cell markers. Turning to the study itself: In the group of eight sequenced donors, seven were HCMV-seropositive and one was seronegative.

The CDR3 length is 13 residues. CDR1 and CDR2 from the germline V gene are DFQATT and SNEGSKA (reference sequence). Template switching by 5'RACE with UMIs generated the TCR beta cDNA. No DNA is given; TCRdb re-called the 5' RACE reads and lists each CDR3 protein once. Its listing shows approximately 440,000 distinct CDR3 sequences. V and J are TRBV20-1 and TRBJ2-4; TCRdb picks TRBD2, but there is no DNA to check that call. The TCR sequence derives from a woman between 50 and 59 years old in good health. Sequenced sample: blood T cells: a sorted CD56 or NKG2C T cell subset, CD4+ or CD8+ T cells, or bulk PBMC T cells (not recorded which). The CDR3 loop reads CSASISGRNIQYF.